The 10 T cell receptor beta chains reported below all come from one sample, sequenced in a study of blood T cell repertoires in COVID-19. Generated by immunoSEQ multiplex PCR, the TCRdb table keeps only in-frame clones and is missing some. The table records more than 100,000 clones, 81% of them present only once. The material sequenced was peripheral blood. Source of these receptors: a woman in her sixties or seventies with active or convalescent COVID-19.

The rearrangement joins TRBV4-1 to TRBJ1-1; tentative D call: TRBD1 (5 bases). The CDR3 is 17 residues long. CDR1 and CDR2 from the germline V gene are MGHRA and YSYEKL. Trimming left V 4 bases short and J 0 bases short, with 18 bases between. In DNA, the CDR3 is TGCGCCAGCAGCCTAACCCTCAGGGTTAAAATGAACACTGAAGCTTTCTTT. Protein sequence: CASSLTLRVKMNTEAFF.

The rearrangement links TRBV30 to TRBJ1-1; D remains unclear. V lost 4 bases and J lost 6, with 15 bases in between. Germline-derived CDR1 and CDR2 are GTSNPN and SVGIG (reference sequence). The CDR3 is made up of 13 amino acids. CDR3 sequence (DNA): TGTGCCTGGATGCCCCCCCCGGTGGCTGAAGCTTTCTTT. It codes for CAWMPPPVAEAFF.

CDR3 residues: CAIAGQGTVNTEAFF. CDR3 nucleotides: TGTGCCATCGCCGGGCAGGGAACTGTGAACACTGAAGCTTTCTTT. The chain has TRBV10-3 and TRBJ1-1, with D possibly being TRBD1 (5 bases). The V end lost 8 bases, the J end lost 0 bases, and 16 bases lay between the germline ends. The CDR3 sequence is 15 residues long. Germline assignment: CDR1 ENHRY and CDR2 SYGVKD.

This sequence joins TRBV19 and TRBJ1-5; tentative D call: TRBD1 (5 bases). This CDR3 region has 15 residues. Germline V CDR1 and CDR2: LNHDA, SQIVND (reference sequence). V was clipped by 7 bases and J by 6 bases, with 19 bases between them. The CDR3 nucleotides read TGTGCCAGTACCGACAGACCAGAAATATTTCAGCCCCAGCATTTT. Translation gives CASTDRPEIFQPQHF.

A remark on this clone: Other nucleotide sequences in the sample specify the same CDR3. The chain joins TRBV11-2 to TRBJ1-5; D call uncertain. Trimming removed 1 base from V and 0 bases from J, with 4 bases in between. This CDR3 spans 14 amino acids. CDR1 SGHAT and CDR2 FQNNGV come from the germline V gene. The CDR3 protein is CASSLAGSNQPQHF. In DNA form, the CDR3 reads TGTGCCAGCAGCTTAGCAGGTAGCAATCAGCCCCAGCATTTT.

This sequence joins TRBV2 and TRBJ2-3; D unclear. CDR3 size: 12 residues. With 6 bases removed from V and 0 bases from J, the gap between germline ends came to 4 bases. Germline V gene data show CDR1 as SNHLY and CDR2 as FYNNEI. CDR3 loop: CASSVSTDTQYF. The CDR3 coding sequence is TGTGCCAGCAGCGTGAGCACAGATACGCAGTATTTT.

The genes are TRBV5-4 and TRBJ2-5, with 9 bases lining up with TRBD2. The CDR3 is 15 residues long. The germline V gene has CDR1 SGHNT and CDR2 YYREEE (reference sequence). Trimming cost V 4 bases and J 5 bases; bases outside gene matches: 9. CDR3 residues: CASSGTGTSLETQYF. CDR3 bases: TGTGCCAGCAGCGGGACCGGGACTAGCTTGGAGACCCAGTACTTC.

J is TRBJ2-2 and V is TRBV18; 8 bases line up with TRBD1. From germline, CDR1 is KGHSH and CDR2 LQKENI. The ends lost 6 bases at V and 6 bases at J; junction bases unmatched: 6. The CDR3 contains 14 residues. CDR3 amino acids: CASSRPGGPGELFF. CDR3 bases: TGTGCCAGCTCGCGACCAGGGGGCCCCGGGGAGCTGTTTTTT.

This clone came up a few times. CDR3 nucleotide sequence: TGTGCCAGCAGTTACCTTCCCGGGACAGGGGGGGCTGAAGCTTTCTTT. Its translation is CASSYLPGTGGAEAFF. V usage is TRBV6-5 and J usage is TRBJ1-1; 11 bases line up with TRBD1. The length of the CDR3 is 16 residues. Germline V gives CDR1 MNHEY, CDR2 SVGAGI. The V segment lost 2 bases and the J segment 6 bases; nucleotides outside the gene matches: 8.

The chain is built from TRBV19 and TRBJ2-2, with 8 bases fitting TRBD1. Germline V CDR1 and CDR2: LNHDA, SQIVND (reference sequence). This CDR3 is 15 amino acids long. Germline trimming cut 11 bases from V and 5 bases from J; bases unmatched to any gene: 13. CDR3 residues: CAGIPGQGTTGELFF. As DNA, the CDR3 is TGTGCCGGAATACCAGGACAGGGTACGACCGGGGAGCTGTTTTTT.